This record covers a single T cell receptor beta chain. Its antigen is unknown. This CDR3 spans 14 amino acids. Per the germline V gene, CDR1 is SNHLY and CDR2 is FYNNEI. V lost 4 bases and J lost 4; bases outside the gene matches: 3. Sequencing was performed with immunoSEQ multiplex PCR; in TCRdb, only in-frame clones are kept and a portion is missing. The sample comprises around 90,000 clones, about 90% of which are singletons, and roughly 5% rests with the top ten. The data are from a study of T cell responses to AZD1222 COVID-19 vaccine. Whole-study results and caveats: Among AZD1222 vaccinees, only six were seropositive at baseline. Vaccine-associated CD4 TCRs spanned spike, dominant at 160-218 and 743-854. Rises in breadth and depth of Spike-specific TCRs came after two AZD1222 doses.

The chain joins TRBV2 to TRBJ2-7; 11 bases agree with TRBD2. The source is an adult in good health. The sample consisted of peripheral blood, taken on day 0 of MenACWY control vaccination. In nucleotides, the CDR3 is TGTGCCAGCAGTGTAGCGGGAGGGTTTTACGAGCAGTACTTC. This codes for CASSVAGGFYEQYF.